The TCR beta chain under discussion was sequenced for a study of cytomegalovirus exposure and HLA in healthy donors. General observations from the study: CMV serostatus alone was available as immune exposure information. The study dropped some indistinguishable V segments, TRBV6-2 and TRBV6-3 among them.

Comment on this clone: As yet, its antigen is unknown.

Germline V gives CDR1 MNHEY, CDR2 SMNVEV (reference sequence). The CDR3 contains 14 residues. The V gene lost 3 bases and the J gene lost 1 base, with 9 bases spanning the gap. With 60 Vbeta and 13 Jbeta primers, the PCR was carried out. Methods used by the authors: Approximately 11 million shared chains were among around 80 million unique TCR beta chains counted in a later analysis. Sequencing used immunoSEQ multiplex PCR; TCRdb keeps in-frame clones, though not all of them. V and J calls and clone size come straight from that table; D and trimming were deduced from the DNA. The sample contains 120,000 or so clones, roughly 80% of which appear only once.

V is TRBV27 and J is TRBJ1-1; D is unresolved. The clonotype originates from a man aged 55 to 69 in good health and CMV-seropositive. Sequences were obtained from PBMCs. CDR3 region: CASSFSRKNTEAFF. CDR3 nucleotide sequence: TGTGCCAGCAGTTTTTCCAGGAAGAACACTGAAGCTTTCTTT.